Listed below are T cell receptor beta chains from one sample, sequenced in a study of cytomegalovirus exposure and HLA in healthy donors. Only in-frame clones appear in the TCRdb table, and some are missing; sequencing was by immunoSEQ multiplex PCR. The table records some 120,000 clones, 80% of them present only once. The sample taken for sequencing was PBMCs. All receptors come from a male donor in good health and CMV-seronegative. The CDR3 runs from the conserved cysteine through the conserved F or W. Fields, in order: V gene, J gene, CDR3 protein.

v_call: TRBV9
j_call: TRBJ1-5
cdr3_aa: CASSLTGDSNQPQHF

v_call: TRBV7-9
j_call: TRBJ2-7
cdr3_aa: CSSSLVSGGYEQYF

v_call: TRBV2
j_call: TRBJ2-5
cdr3_aa: CASSRQGAMGQETQYF

v_call: TRBV7-9
j_call: TRBJ2-1
cdr3_aa: CASSLGTDNEQFF

v_call: TRBV11-2
j_call: TRBJ2-1
cdr3_aa: CASSLLTSGRAPTHNEQFF

v_call: TRBV19
j_call: TRBJ2-1
cdr3_aa: CASRRAGNPNEQFF

v_call: TRBV25-1
j_call: TRBJ2-7
cdr3_aa: CASIGTGLYEQYF

v_call: TRBV11-2
j_call: -
cdr3_aa: CASSLPGTGFHEQYF

v_call: TRBV6-6
j_call: TRBJ2-7
cdr3_aa: CASSPGTGNEQYF

v_call: TRBV30
j_call: TRBJ2-3
cdr3_aa: CAWSIGARTTDTQYF

v_call: TRBV25-1
j_call: TRBJ2-3
cdr3_aa: CASSGRESTDTQYF

v_call: TRBV18
j_call: TRBJ2-1
cdr3_aa: CASSPPSRNRDEQFF

v_call: TRBV7-2
j_call: TRBJ2-4
cdr3_aa: CASSFTGDIQYF

v_call: TRBV7-9
j_call: TRBJ1-6
cdr3_aa: CASSPPGQRYNSPLHF

v_call: TRBV6-5
j_call: TRBJ1-2
cdr3_aa: CASSPGASGYTF

v_call: TRBV27
j_call: TRBJ2-5
cdr3_aa: CASSPSQGFQTQYF

v_call: TRBV6-1
j_call: TRBJ2-7
cdr3_aa: CASSDLADTYEQYF

v_call: TRBV18
j_call: TRBJ2-2
cdr3_aa: CASSQLAGESGELFF

v_call: TRBV4-1
j_call: TRBJ2-4
cdr3_aa: CASSQEVRGADIQYF

v_call: TRBV30
j_call: TRBJ1-1
cdr3_aa: CAWSFGVAATNTEAFF

v_call: TRBV6-1
j_call: TRBJ1-5
cdr3_aa: CASGQGEDQPQHF

v_call: TRBV13
j_call: TRBJ2-1
cdr3_aa: CASSLGPGREGDEQFF

v_call: TRBV18
j_call: TRBJ2-5
cdr3_aa: CASSPLRSGPLQETQYF

v_call: TRBV7-9
j_call: TRBJ2-5
cdr3_aa: CASSLGLAGGIQETQYF

v_call: TRBV7-9
j_call: TRBJ1-5
cdr3_aa: CASSPGGRDNQPQHF

v_call: TRBV6-5
j_call: TRBJ1-1
cdr3_aa: CASSPVGGIAEAFF

v_call: TRBV10-3
j_call: TRBJ2-6
cdr3_aa: CAIKTGLVDPGANVLTF

v_call: TRBV5-6
j_call: TRBJ1-1
cdr3_aa: CASSLVGQTRGTEAFF

v_call: TRBV4-3
j_call: TRBJ2-5
cdr3_aa: CASSHRWGGASAQETQYF

v_call: TRBV18
j_call: TRBJ2-5
cdr3_aa: CASSRSGTGSGETQYF

v_call: TRBV7-8
j_call: TRBJ1-1
cdr3_aa: CASSPETEFTEAFF

v_call: TRBV27
j_call: TRBJ2-7
cdr3_aa: CASSSNFYEQYF

v_call: TRBV19
j_call: TRBJ2-1
cdr3_aa: CASSIGFGGGEQFF

v_call: TRBV30
j_call: TRBJ2-5
cdr3_aa: CAWSVAEGQTQYF

v_call: TRBV10-3
j_call: TRBJ2-2
cdr3_aa: CAISNLAGVTGELFF

v_call: TRBV7-3
j_call: TRBJ2-3
cdr3_aa: CASSRDRGADTQYF

v_call: TRBV6-5
j_call: TRBJ1-3
cdr3_aa: CATAEGAMVNTIYF

v_call: TRBV6-1
j_call: TRBJ2-5
cdr3_aa: CASTGTGLKTQYF

v_call: TRBV5-5
j_call: TRBJ2-5
cdr3_aa: CASSLGPGAGGETQYF

v_call: TRBV6-4
j_call: TRBJ2-3
cdr3_aa: CASSDGAGATDTQYF

v_call: TRBV29-1
j_call: TRBJ2-7
cdr3_aa: CSVKRTGGFEQYF

v_call: TRBV2
j_call: TRBJ1-1
cdr3_aa: CASREGQLNTEAFF

v_call: TRBV27
j_call: TRBJ2-7
cdr3_aa: CASSFRTSKDRTYEQYF